This is a list of T cell receptor beta chains from one sample in a study of cytomegalovirus exposure and HLA in healthy donors. Using immunoSEQ multiplex PCR, the repertoire was profiled, and TCRdb retains in-frame clones only, with some absent. The top ten clones hold about 2.2% of a sample with roughly 56,000 clones, around 94% of them seen once. Sequenced sample: PBMCs. The receptors originated from a man aged 18 to 29 in good health and CMV-seronegative. CDR3s include the opening cysteine and the closing phenylalanine or tryptophan. A D gene is named only where the DNA matches it firmly. Part of the rows lack a size; the others show once, few, many or a class for expanded clones.

abundance	j_gene	v_gene	d_gene	CDR3nt	CDR3aa
-	TRBJ2-3	TRBV5-4	TRBD2	TGTGCCAGCAGCTTGGGTGGACTAGCGGCCGATACGCAGTATTTT	CASSLGGLAADTQYF
-	TRBJ2-7	TRBV6-1	TRBD2	TGTGCCAGCAGCCTGGGACTAGCGGAACGATACGAGCAGTACTTC	CASSLGLAERYEQYF
-	TRBJ1-2	TRBV5-1	TRBD1	TGCGCCAGCAGCCCCGGGACAGGTCCCCTAGCTAACTATGGCTACACCTTC	CASSPGTGPLANYGYTF
-	TRBJ2-1	TRBV12-5	TRBD1	TGTGCTAGTGGTGCCCATGGGACAGGGCTTTACAATGAGCAGTTCTTC	CASGAHGTGLYNEQFF
-	TRBJ2-1	TRBV29-1	TRBD2	TGCAGCGTTGAAGATCTGGCTAGCGGGAGGGATGGATGGTACAATGAGCAGTTCTTC	CSVEDLASGRDGWYNEQFF
-	TRBJ1-3	TRBV6-1	-	TGTGCCAGCACCGACCCGGGGGGCTCTGGAAACACCATATATTTT	CASTDPGGSGNTIYF
-	TRBJ2-3	TRBV9	-	TGTGCCAGCAGCGTAGGAGGTTTTCAGTATTTT	CASSVGGFQYF
-	TRBJ2-1	TRBV27	TRBD2	TGTGCCAGCAGTTTACTCGGGACTAGCGGGAGTAATGAGCAGTTCTTC	CASSLLGTSGSNEQFF
-	TRBJ2-7	TRBV28	TRBD1	TGTGCCAGCAGGCGCGACAGGGGGATCGGCGAGCAGTACTTC	CASRRDRGIGEQYF
-	TRBJ1-5	TRBV11-2	TRBD1	TGTGCCAGCAGCTTAGGGACAGGGGCATTGTTAAGTCAGCCCCAGCATTTT	CASSLGTGALLSQPQHF
-	TRBJ2-1	TRBV7-3	TRBD2	TGTGCCAGCAGCTTAGTGGCGGGAGTGGACAATGAGCAGTTCTTC	CASSLVAGVDNEQFF
-	TRBJ2-5	TRBV5-1	TRBD1	TGCGCCAGCAGCAAAGGGGGCGTTGAGACCCAGTACTTC	CASSKGGVETQYF
-	TRBJ2-2	TRBV6-6	TRBD1	TGTGCCAGCAGGAAAGGGGACAGGGTGAACGGGGAGCTGTTTTTT	CASRKGDRVNGELFF
-	TRBJ1-4	TRBV2	TRBD1	TGTGCCAGCACCTCCGGGACAGGGAATGAAAAACTGTTTTTT	CASTSGTGNEKLFF
once	TRBJ2-1	TRBV29-1	-	TGCAGCGTCCTAGGGGGTACGGACTACAATGAGCAGTTCTTC	CSVLGGTDYNEQFF
once	TRBJ2-6	TRBV19	-	TGTGCCAGTACCCCCCGTGGGGGGTTTAGCTCTGGGGCCAACGTCCTGACTTTC	CASTPRGGFSSGANVLTF
-	TRBJ1-2	TRBV19	TRBD1	TGTGCCAGTAGTACCGACCGGGGACAGGTCTATGGCTACACCTTC	CASSTDRGQVYGYTF
-	TRBJ1-4	TRBV10-1	TRBD1	TGCGCCAGCAGTGAGTCGCGGGACAGGGAAGAACTGTTTTTT	CASSESRDREELFF
few	TRBJ1-2	TRBV7-8	-	TGTGCCAGCAGTTCTCAACAAATCTACACCTTC	CASSSQQIYTF
-	TRBJ2-1	TRBV30	-	TGTGCCTGGAGTGTAATGGGGGCAAATGAGCAGTTCTTC	CAWSVMGANEQFF
-	TRBJ2-1	TRBV5-5	TRBD2	TGTGCCAGCAGGGTCCAGGGAGGACTAGCGGGAGTAGACAATGAGCAGTTCTTC	CASRVQGGLAGVDNEQFF
-	TRBJ2-7	TRBV5-4	TRBD2	TGTGCCAGCAGCTTGTCTGTTAGCGGGAGCTCCTACGAGCAGTACTTC	CASSLSVSGSSYEQYF
once	TRBJ2-7	TRBV7-9	TRBD1	TGTGCCAGCAGCTCAAATTCCGGGACAGCCTTTGCGAGCTCCTACGAGCAGTACTTC	CASSSNSGTAFASSYEQYF
-	TRBJ2-4	TRBV7-8	-	TGTGCCAGCAGCCTCGGTAAGGGGCTAGCCAAAAACATTCAGTACTTC	CASSLGKGLAKNIQYF
-	TRBJ1-5	TRBV5-6	-	TGTGCCAGCAGCTTGGGGGGGGGCAATCAGCCCCAGCATTTT	CASSLGGGNQPQHF
-	TRBJ1-1	TRBV21-1	-	TGTGCCAGCAGCAAAGGAGGGGGTCTCGAAGCTTTCTTT	CASSKGGGLEAFF
-	TRBJ2-1	TRBV30	TRBD2	TGTGCCTGCCTTGTACCGGGAGGAAGGAATGAGCAGTTCTTC	CACLVPGGRNEQFF
-	TRBJ1-5	TRBV19	TRBD1	TGTGCCAGTAGGGACAGGGTAGTTCAGCCCCAGCATTTT	CASRDRVVQPQHF
once	TRBJ1-2	TRBV15	TRBD1	TGTGCCACCAGCAGGACAGGGGGCGTCTATGGCTACACCTTC	CATSRTGGVYGYTF
once	TRBJ2-1	TRBV6-5	TRBD2	TGTGCCACGCTACGGACTAGCGGGTACAATGAGCAGTTCTTC	CATLRTSGYNEQFF
-	TRBJ2-2	TRBV11-2	-	TGTGCCAGCAGCATGACAGTAGGGTTCATTAACACCGGGGAGCTGTTTTTT	CASSMTVGFINTGELFF
-	TRBJ1-1	TRBV6-6	TRBD1	TGTGCCAGCAGTCGACAGGGGGCGGATACTGAAGCTTTCTTT	CASSRQGADTEAFF
-	TRBJ2-1	TRBV13	TRBD1	TGTGCCAGCAGCTTAGGCTCCGGGACAGCCTACAATGAGCAGTTCTTC	CASSLGSGTAYNEQFF
-	TRBJ2-5	TRBV5-6	TRBD2	TGTGCCAGCAGCTTACCTCCGGGACTAGCGGGCGGTCCGCAAGAGACCCAGTACTTC	CASSLPPGLAGGPQETQYF
-	TRBJ2-6	TRBV28	TRBD2	TGTGCCAGCAGTGGCGTTAGCGGGTTCCTGTCGGCGGGGGCCAACGTCCTGACTTTC	CASSGVSGFLSAGANVLTF
-	TRBJ2-2	TRBV5-4	TRBD1	TGTGCCAGCAGCTCCAGACAGGGTAACACCGGGGAGCTGTTTTTT	CASSSRQGNTGELFF
-	TRBJ2-7	TRBV11-2	-	TGTGCCAGCAGCTTTACGGGAGATTTATACGAGCAGTACTTC	CASSFTGDLYEQYF
-	TRBJ2-1	TRBV9	-	TGTGCCAGCAGCAAGACAGGATACAATGAGCAGTTCTTC	CASSKTGYNEQFF
-	TRBJ1-1	TRBV5-1	TRBD1	TGCGCCAGCAGCCCAACCCCGGGACAGGGCCCTGAAGCTTTCTTT	CASSPTPGQGPEAFF
-	TRBJ2-7	TRBV10-2	TRBD1	TGCGCCAGCAGTGAGTCGATTCTCATAGGGACAGGGCACGACGAGCAGTACTTC	CASSESILIGTGHDEQYF
-	TRBJ1-2	TRBV19	TRBD1	TGTGCCAGTAGTAGAACAGGGGGCGACGGTAGCTACACCTTC	CASSRTGGDGSYTF
once	TRBJ2-3	TRBV7-9	-	TGTGCCAGCAGCCTAACCCATGAGGATACGCAGTATTTT	CASSLTHEDTQYF
-	TRBJ2-1	TRBV6-1	-	TGTGCCAGCTACGGGGGACTCAATGAGCAGTTCTTC	CASYGGLNEQFF
-	TRBJ1-1	TRBV30	-	TGTGCCTGGAGTGGCGAATTAATCCGCACGATGAACACTGAAGCTTTCTTT	CAWSGELIRTMNTEAFF
-	TRBJ2-1	TRBV7-2	TRBD2	TGTGCCAGCAGCTTAGCAGGGACTAGCCCACGCAATGAGCAGTTCTTC	CASSLAGTSPRNEQFF
-	TRBJ2-4	TRBV2	TRBD2	TGTGCCAGCAGGCCTGCGGGGGGCGCAATTGACATTCAGTACTTC	CASRPAGGAIDIQYF
-	TRBJ2-1	TRBV6-5	TRBD1	TGTGCCAGCAGTTACGGGACAGGGTGGGGTGAGCAGTTCTTC	CASSYGTGWGEQFF
-	TRBJ2-1	TRBV25-1	TRBD2	TGTGCCAGCAGTGGGCTAACGGGAGGTCCCAATGAGCAGTTCTTC	CASSGLTGGPNEQFF
once	TRBJ1-5	TRBV4-3	TRBD1	TGCGCCAGCAGCCGATACAGGGGAGAGCCCCAGCATTTT	CASSRYRGEPQHF
-	TRBJ2-1	TRBV6-4	-	TGTGCCAGCAGCGAGGATTCCCCGAATGAGCAGTTCTTC	CASSEDSPNEQFF
-	TRBJ2-7	TRBV28	TRBD1	TGTGCCAGCAGGTTCGGGACAGCTTCCTACGAGCAGTACTTC	CASRFGTASYEQYF
-	TRBJ2-1	TRBV6-4	TRBD2	TGTGCCAGCAGCGCCGGACTAGCGGGAGGGAGTGAGCAGTTCTTC	CASSAGLAGGSEQFF
-	TRBJ2-3	TRBV18	TRBD2	TGTGCCAGCTCACCTGGACTAGCGGGAGGGCCTGGCACAGATACGCAGTATTTT	CASSPGLAGGPGTDTQYF
-	TRBJ2-1	TRBV11-3	-	TGTGCCAGCAGCTTAGGGACTACTTACAATGAGCAGTTCTTC	CASSLGTTYNEQFF
-	TRBJ1-1	TRBV19	TRBD1	TGTGCCAGTAGTACTGGACAGGGGGCTTCTGAAGCTTTCTTT	CASSTGQGASEAFF
-	TRBJ1-1	TRBV6-5	TRBD1	TGTGCCAGCATTCCCGAGACAGGGATGAACACTGAAGCTTTCTTT	CASIPETGMNTEAFF
-	TRBJ1-2	TRBV7-9	TRBD1	TGTGCCAGCAGCCCACTTAGGGACAGGGAGGAGAACACCTTC	CASSPLRDREENTF
-	TRBJ2-5	TRBV9	TRBD2	TGTGCCAGCAGCGGCGGACTAGGGAGCGAAGAGACCCAGTACTTC	CASSGGLGSEETQYF
-	TRBJ2-3	TRBV6-5	-	TGTGCCAGCAGTAGACTTAGCGGTCTGGGGGGTACGCAGTATTTT	CASSRLSGLGGTQYF
-	TRBJ1-2	TRBV28	TRBD1	TGTGCCAGCAGTAAGACAGGGGGCGGCTATGGCTACACCTTC	CASSKTGGGYGYTF